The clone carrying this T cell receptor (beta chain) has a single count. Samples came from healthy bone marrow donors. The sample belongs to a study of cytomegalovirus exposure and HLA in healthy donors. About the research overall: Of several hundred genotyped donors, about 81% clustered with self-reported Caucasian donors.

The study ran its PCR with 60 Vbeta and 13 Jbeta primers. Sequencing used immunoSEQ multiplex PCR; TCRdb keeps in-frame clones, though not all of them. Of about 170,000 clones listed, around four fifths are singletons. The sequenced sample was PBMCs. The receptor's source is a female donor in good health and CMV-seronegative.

The CDR3 DNA is TGTGCCTGGAGTGCTTTAACTAGCGGGAGTCCTAATGAGCAGTTCTTC. This codes for CAWSALTSGSPNEQFF. V gene TRBV30 combines with J gene TRBJ2-1, with 11 nucleotides matching TRBD2. CDR3 length: 16 residues. Per the germline V gene, CDR1 is GTSNPN and CDR2 is SVGIG (reference sequence). Trimming removed 1 base from V and 7 bases from J; junction bases left unmatched: 9.